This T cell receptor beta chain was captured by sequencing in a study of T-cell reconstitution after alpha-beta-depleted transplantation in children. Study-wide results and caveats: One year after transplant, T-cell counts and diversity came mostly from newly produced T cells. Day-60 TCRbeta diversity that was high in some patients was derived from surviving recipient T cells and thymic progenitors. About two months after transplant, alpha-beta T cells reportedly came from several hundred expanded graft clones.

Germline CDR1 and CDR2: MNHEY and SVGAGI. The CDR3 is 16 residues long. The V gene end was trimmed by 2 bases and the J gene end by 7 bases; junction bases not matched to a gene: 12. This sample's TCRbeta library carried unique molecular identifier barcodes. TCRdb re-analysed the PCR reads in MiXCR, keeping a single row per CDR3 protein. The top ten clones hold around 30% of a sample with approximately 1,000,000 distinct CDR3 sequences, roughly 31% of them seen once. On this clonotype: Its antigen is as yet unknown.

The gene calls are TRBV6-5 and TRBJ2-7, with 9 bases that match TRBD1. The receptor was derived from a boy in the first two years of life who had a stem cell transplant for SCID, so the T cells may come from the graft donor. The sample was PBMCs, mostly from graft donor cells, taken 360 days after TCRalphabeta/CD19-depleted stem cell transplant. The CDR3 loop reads CASSYLNRGRVREQYF. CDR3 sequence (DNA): TGTGCCAGCAGTTACCTCAACAGGGGGCGCGTGAGGGAGCAGTACTTC.